This T cell receptor (beta chain) was captured in a study of OX40 agonist ivuxolimab in advanced cancers. Clones were sequenced by immunoSEQ multiplex PCR, and TCRdb holds only the in-frame ones, with some missing. The sample lists tens of thousands of clones; around 82% were seen once. Per germline, CDR1 SGHTA and CDR2 FQGNSA. This CDR3 has 14 residues. Deletions cut 1 base from V and 4 bases from J, with 8 bases between. The chain employs TRBV7-2 and TRBJ2-1; D gene uncertain. The source material was CD4+ or CD8+ T cells sorted from blood, sampled in a trial of the OX40 agonist ivuxolimab. The source is an adult with an advanced solid tumor such as melanoma, head and neck, liver or kidney cancer. The CDR3 coding sequence is TGTGCCAGCAGCTTAGGAGTTGGTTACAATGAGCAGTTCTTC. Translated, it gives CASSLGVGYNEQFF. The full variable domain, with the rest looked up from reference TRBV7-2 and TRBJ2-1, is GAGVSQSPSNKVTEKGKDVELRCDPISGHTALYWYRQSLGQGLEFLIYFQGNSAPDKSGLPSDRFSAERTGGSVSTLTIQRTQQEDSAVYLCASSLGVGYNEQFFGPGTRLTVL.